The 5 T cell receptor beta chains reported below all come from one sample, sequenced in a study of blood T cell repertoires in COVID-19 (TCRdb year 2020). Libraries were made using the immunoSEQ multiplex PCR assay. TCRdb re-hosts the immuneACCESS table, in-frame sequences only. Its copies lack some clones; in the studies checked, an unresolved V gene accounts for under half of them, and the cause for the rest is not known. The sample has approximately 220,000 clones on record, around 81% of them singletons. The ten top clones hold less than 2.5% of the sample. Sequenced material: peripheral blood. These receptors all come from an older woman with acute or convalescent COVID-19.

The gene calls are TRBV2 and TRBJ1-2; D is possibly TRBD1 (6 bases). Germline V gene sequence: CDR1 SNHLY, CDR2 FYNNEI. V lost 9 bases and J lost 0, with 14 bases in between. This CDR3 has 14 residues. CDR3 nucleotide sequence: TGTGCCAGAAGCGGGGGCAAGACTAACTATGGCTACACCTTC. Amino acid sequence: CARSGGKTNYGYTF.

This clone was recorded once. This chain uses TRBV2 with TRBJ1-1, with D hard to call. V was cut by 2 bases and J by 4 bases, with 11 bases left in between. The CDR3 covers 14 residues. The germline CDR1 and CDR2 sequences are SNHLY and FYNNEI. The CDR3 protein is CASSELEAATEAFF. CDR3 nucleotides: TGTGCCAGCAGTGAATTGGAGGCAGCCACTGAAGCTTTCTTT. Supplemented by reference TRBV2 and TRBJ1-1, the full variable domain reads EPEVTQTPSHQVTQMGQEVILRCVPISNHLYFYWYRQILGQKVEFLVSFYNNEISEKSEIFDDQFSVERPDGSNFTLKIRSTKLEDSAMYFCASSELEAATEAFFGQGTRLTVV.

The chain links TRBV7-3 to TRBJ1-6, with D unresolved. From germline, CDR1 is SGHTA and CDR2 FQGTGA. This CDR3 comprises 13 residues. V shed 4 bases and J shed 7 bases, with 8 bases lying between them. The CDR3 region has the DNA TGTGCCAGCAGCTCCACACCAAATTCACCCCTCCACTTT. Encoded protein: CASSSTPNSPLHF.

This rearrangement joins TRBV7-2 to TRBJ1-5, with TRBD1 as a possible D gene (5 bases). V lost 2 bases and J 7 bases, leaving 15 bases between the germline ends. The CDR3 has 15 residues. CDR1 SGHTA and CDR2 FQGNSA come from the germline V gene. The CDR3 sequence: CASSLTPQGYQPQHF. CDR3 nucleotide sequence: TGTGCCAGCAGCTTAACCCCCCAGGGCTACCAGCCCCAGCATTTT.

This clone was seen a single time. The chain combines TRBV5-1 with TRBJ2-5; TRBD1 matches at 7 bases. Germline values: CDR1 SGHRS, CDR2 YFSETQ. With V trimmed by 7 bases and J by 4 bases, 7 bases remained unmatched. This CDR3 has 13 amino acids. The CDR3 here is CASYDRAPETQYF. CDR3 nucleotide sequence: TGCGCCAGCTATGACAGGGCCCCAGAGACCCAGTACTTC.